The sequence of this TCR beta chain was determined in a study of shared T cell receptors in the human thymus. Profiling relied on immunoSEQ multiplex PCR, and the TCRdb table lists in-frame clones only, not all of them. This sample has just under 550,000 clones; 75% to 80% occur once, and the top ten carry 0.013%. Germline values: CDR1 SGHRS, CDR2 YFSETQ. This CDR3 contains 15 residues. These records were also assigned to another study, of human thymus T cells. As that study records: In corrective heart surgery, resections were taken, and these provided the thymus tissue. Apparent skewing of V and J gene usage characterized both thymic and blood repertoires. Related studies found that unrelated individuals share highly overlapping thymic repertoires.

The chain couples TRBV5-1 to TRBJ2-5; TRBD2 aligns across 11 bases. The end of the DNA fits TRBJ2-7 better, so the J call may be wrong. The sequencing input was thymocytes. The source of this sequence is a boy in the first two years of life with a congenital heart defect. The CDR3 sequence: CASSLVASGRSEQYF. CDR3 sequence (DNA): TGCGCCAGCAGCTTGGTGGCTAGCGGGAGGAGCGAGCAGTACTTC.